What follows are 4 T cell receptor beta chains derived from one specimen sequenced in a study of T cells in Graves' hyperthyroidism and ophthalmopathy. The TCR beta CDR3 regions underwent amplification using RNA transcripts as the source. The primer set for the first-round RT-PCR of the TCR CDR3 was HTBI. MiXCR, run by TCRdb on the multiplex PCR reads, gives a single entry per CDR3 protein. The sample holds about 580,000 distinct CDR3 sequences, around 45% seen once. Sequencing was done on a sample of peripheral blood or thyroid tissue (not recorded which). The source of these receptors is a woman between 18 and 30 years old with Graves' hyperthyroidism.

At least ten counts were recorded for this clonotype. The V call is TRBV5-1, the J call TRBJ1-6; 7 nucleotides match TRBD1. The CDR3 spans 14 residues. Germline trimming cut 3 bases from V and 7 bases from J; bases unmatched to any gene: 4. CDR1 and CDR2 (germline): SGHRS, YFSETQ. The CDR3 region is CASSSGTVNSPLHF. In DNA form, the CDR3 reads TGCGCCAGCAGCTCCGGGACAGTCAATTCACCCCTCCACTTT.

The V and J genes are TRBV6-5 and TRBJ1-6, with D tentatively TRBD1 (6 bases). The CDR3 covers 16 residues. Germline V gene lookup returns CDR1 MNHEY and CDR2 SVGAGI. The V and J ends lost 5 bases and 7 bases respectively, with 18 bases between them. The CDR3: CASSITGTGINSPLHF. The CDR3 coding sequence is TGTGCCAGCAGTATAACTGGCACAGGGATAAATTCACCCCTCCACTTT.

The chain employs TRBV7-8 and TRBJ1-5, with a tentative D call TRBD1 (5 bases). CDR3 length: 14 amino acids. Germline CDR1 reads SGHVS; CDR2 reads FQNEAQ. V lost 5 bases and J 2 bases, leaving 10 bases between the germline ends. The CDR3 here is CASSNRGRNQPQHF. CDR3 coding DNA: TGTGCCAGCAGCAACCGGGGCCGCAATCAGCCCCAGCATTTT. Complete variable domain (other parts from reference TRBV7-8 and TRBJ1-5): GAGVSQSPRYKVAKRGQDVALRCDPISGHVSLFWYQQALGQGPEFLTYFQNEAQLDKSGLPSDRFFAERPEGSVSTLKIQRTQQEDSAVYLCASSNRGRNQPQHFGDGTRLSIL.

Note on this clonotype: One end of the junction does not line up with germline, which may come from a read error. This chain links TRBV7-2 with TRBJ1-2, with D unresolved. Germline loops: CDR1 SGHTA, CDR2 FQGNSA. The CDR3 length is 13 residues. The CDR3: CVSSPASDYGYTF. The DNA of the CDR3 is TGCGTCAGCAGTCCTGCGTCGGACTATGGCTACACCTTC. Combining the CDR3 with reference TRBV7-2 and TRBJ1-2 gives the whole variable domain GAGVSQSPSNKVTEKGKDVELRCDPISGHTALYWYRQSLGQGLEFLIYFQGNSAPDKSGLPSDRFSAERTGGSVSTLTIQRTQQEDSAVYLCVSSPASDYGYTFGSGTRLTVV.